These T cell receptor beta chains were read from a single sample in a study of blood T cell repertoires in COVID-19. Only in-frame clones appear in the TCRdb table, and some are missing; sequencing was by immunoSEQ multiplex PCR. The sample lists around 200,000 clones; around 80% were seen once. The sequenced material came from peripheral blood. Source of these receptors: a man aged 45-60 years with active or convalescent COVID-19. CDR3s include the opening cysteine and the closing phenylalanine or tryptophan. The D gene is left open where the match is weak. Clone size appears in some rows only: once, few, many, or a class for an expanded clone.

j_gene: TRBJ2-7
v_gene: TRBV30
abundance: -
d_gene: -
CDR3aa: CAWSQSTGSPFSHDF
CDR3nt: TGTGCCTGGAGCCAATCGACAGGTAGTCCCTTCAGCCACGACTTC

j_gene: TRBJ1-1
v_gene: TRBV3-1/TRBV3-2
abundance: -
d_gene: -
CDR3aa: CASSQVFRTNTEAFF
CDR3nt: TGTGCCAGCAGCCAAGTTTTCAGAACGAACACTGAAGCTTTCTTT

j_gene: TRBJ2-1
v_gene: TRBV7-3
abundance: -
d_gene: TRBD2
CDR3aa: CASSLEVPAGNNEQFF
CDR3nt: TGTGCCAGCAGCTTAGAAGTTCCAGCGGGGAACAATGAGCAGTTCTTC

j_gene: TRBJ1-1
v_gene: TRBV10-3
abundance: -
d_gene: TRBD1
CDR3aa: CATGPGQLNTEAFF
CDR3nt: TGTGCCACCGGACCGGGACAGTTGAACACTGAAGCTTTCTTT

j_gene: TRBJ1-1
v_gene: TRBV6-5
abundance: -
d_gene: -
CDR3aa: CASSPLANTEAFF
CDR3nt: TGTGCCAGCAGTCCATTAGCGAACACTGAAGCTTTCTTT

j_gene: TRBJ1-1
v_gene: TRBV5-4
abundance: -
d_gene: -
CDR3aa: CASSGNTEAFF
CDR3nt: TGTGCCAGCTCCGGGAACACTGAAGCTTTCTTT

j_gene: TRBJ1-2
v_gene: TRBV7-9
abundance: -
d_gene: -
CDR3aa: CASSLQGGYTF
CDR3nt: TGTGCCAGCAGCTTGCAGGGAGGCTACACCTTC

j_gene: TRBJ2-5
v_gene: TRBV19
abundance: -
d_gene: -
CDR3aa: CASSISPNREETQYF
CDR3nt: TGTGCCAGTAGTATATCCCCAAACAGGGAAGAGACCCAGTACTTC

j_gene: TRBJ2-1
v_gene: TRBV4-2
abundance: once
d_gene: -
CDR3aa: CASSQGVIADNEQFF
CDR3nt: TGTGCCAGCAGCCAAGGGGTTATCGCGGACAATGAGCAGTTCTTC

j_gene: TRBJ1-3
v_gene: TRBV3-1/TRBV3-2
abundance: -
d_gene: -
CDR3aa: CASSQDSRGGRGNTIYF
CDR3nt: TGTGCCAGCAGCCAAGATAGCAGGGGCGGGCGCGGAAACACCATATATTTT

j_gene: TRBJ1-3
v_gene: TRBV6-1
abundance: -
d_gene: TRBD1
CDR3aa: CASSEAWRDRGNTIYF
CDR3nt: TGTGCCAGCAGTGAAGCGTGGAGGGACAGAGGAAACACCATATATTTT

j_gene: TRBJ2-7
v_gene: TRBV28
abundance: -
d_gene: TRBD1
CDR3aa: CASSRPGQGTYEQYF
CDR3nt: TGTGCCAGCAGCCGGCCGGGACAGGGTACCTACGAGCAGTACTTC

j_gene: TRBJ2-7
v_gene: TRBV9
abundance: -
d_gene: -
CDR3aa: CASSVGPEGQQYF
CDR3nt: TGTGCCAGCAGCGTGGGTCCCGAGGGACAACAGTACTTC

j_gene: TRBJ1-2
v_gene: TRBV19
abundance: -
d_gene: -
CDR3aa: CASSIVAPFRTYGYTF
CDR3nt: TGTGCCAGTAGTATTGTAGCGCCGTTCCGGACCTATGGCTACACCTTC